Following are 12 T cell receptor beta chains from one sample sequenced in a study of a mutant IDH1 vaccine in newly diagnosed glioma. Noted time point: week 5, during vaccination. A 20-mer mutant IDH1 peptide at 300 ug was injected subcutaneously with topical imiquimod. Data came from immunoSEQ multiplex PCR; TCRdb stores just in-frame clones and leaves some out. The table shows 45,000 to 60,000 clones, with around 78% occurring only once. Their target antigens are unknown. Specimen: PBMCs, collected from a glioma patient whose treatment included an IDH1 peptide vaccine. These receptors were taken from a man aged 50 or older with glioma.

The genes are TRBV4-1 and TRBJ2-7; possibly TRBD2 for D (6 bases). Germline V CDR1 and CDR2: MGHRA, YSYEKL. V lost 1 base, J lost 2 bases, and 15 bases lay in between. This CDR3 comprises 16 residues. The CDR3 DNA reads TGCGCCAGCAGCCAAGGGGTCGGTAGCGGTACCTACGAGCAGTACTTC. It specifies CASSQGVGSGTYEQYF.

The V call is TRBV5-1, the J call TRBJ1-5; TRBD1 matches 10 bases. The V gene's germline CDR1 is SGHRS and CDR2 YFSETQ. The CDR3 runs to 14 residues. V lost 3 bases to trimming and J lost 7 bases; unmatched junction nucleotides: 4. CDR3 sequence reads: CASSWGTGDQPQHF. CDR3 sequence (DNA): TGCGCCAGCAGCTGGGGGACAGGGGACCAGCCCCAGCATTTT.

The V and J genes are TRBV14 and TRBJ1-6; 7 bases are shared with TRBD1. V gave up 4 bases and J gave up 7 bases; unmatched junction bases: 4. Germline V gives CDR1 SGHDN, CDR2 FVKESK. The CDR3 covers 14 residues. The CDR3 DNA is TGTGCCAGCAGCCCACAGGGGCTGAATTCACCCCTCCACTTT. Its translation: CASSPQGLNSPLHF.

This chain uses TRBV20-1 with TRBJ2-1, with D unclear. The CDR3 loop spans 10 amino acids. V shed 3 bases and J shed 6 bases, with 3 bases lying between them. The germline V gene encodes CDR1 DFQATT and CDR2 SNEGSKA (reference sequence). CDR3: CSARVNEQFF. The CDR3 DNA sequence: TGCAGTGCTAGGGTCAATGAGCAGTTCTTC.

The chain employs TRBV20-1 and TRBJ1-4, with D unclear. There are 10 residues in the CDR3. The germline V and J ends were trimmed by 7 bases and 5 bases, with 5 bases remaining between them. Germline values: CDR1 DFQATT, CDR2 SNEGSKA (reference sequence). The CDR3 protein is CSVKNEKLFF. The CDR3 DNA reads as TGCAGTGTAAAAAATGAAAAACTGTTTTTT.

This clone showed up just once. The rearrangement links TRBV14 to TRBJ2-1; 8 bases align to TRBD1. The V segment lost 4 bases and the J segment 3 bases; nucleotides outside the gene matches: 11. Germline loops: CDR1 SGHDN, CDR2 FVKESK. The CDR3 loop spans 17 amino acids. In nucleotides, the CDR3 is TGTGCCAGCAGCCGGAAAATCGGACAGGGATTCTACAATGAGCAGTTCTTC. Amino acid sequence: CASSRKIGQGFYNEQFF.

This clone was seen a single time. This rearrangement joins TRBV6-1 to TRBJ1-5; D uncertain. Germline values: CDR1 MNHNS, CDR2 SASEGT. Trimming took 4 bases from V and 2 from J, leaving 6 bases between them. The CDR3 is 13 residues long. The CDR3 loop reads CASSGTGNQPQHF. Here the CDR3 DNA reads TGTGCCAGCAGTGGGACGGGCAATCAGCCCCAGCATTTT.

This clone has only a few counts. CDR3 amino acids: CASSKPPGGEQYF. In DNA form, the CDR3 reads TGTGCCAGCAGTAAGCCCCCGGGGGGCGAGCAGTACTTC. The gene calls are TRBV28 and TRBJ2-7; 7 bases map to TRBD2. Unmatched junction bases numbered 7, after V lost 5 bases and J lost 6 bases. Germline assignment: CDR1 MDHEN and CDR2 SYDVKM. CDR3 length: 13 residues.

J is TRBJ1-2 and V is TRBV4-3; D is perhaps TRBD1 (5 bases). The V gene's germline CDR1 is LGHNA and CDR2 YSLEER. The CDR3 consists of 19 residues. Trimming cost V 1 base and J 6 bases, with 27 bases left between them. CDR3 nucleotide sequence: TGCGCCAGCAGCCAAGGTGCGTCGGGGCCTAAACCTCCCCTCGATGGCTACACCTTC. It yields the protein CASSQGASGPKPPLDGYTF.

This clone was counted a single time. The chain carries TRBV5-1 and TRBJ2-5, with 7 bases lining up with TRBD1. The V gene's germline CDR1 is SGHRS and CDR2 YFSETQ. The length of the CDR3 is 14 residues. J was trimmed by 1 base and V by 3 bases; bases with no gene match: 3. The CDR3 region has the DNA TGCGCCAGCAGCTCCACAGGGGCCCAAGAGACCCAGTACTTC. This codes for CASSSTGAQETQYF. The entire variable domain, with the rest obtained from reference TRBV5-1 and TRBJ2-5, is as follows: KAGVTQTPRYLIKTRGQQVTLSCSPISGHRSVSWYQQTPGQGLQFLFEYFSETQRNKGNFPGRFSGRQFSNSRSEMNVSTLELGDSALYLCASSSTGAQETQYFGPGTRLLVL.

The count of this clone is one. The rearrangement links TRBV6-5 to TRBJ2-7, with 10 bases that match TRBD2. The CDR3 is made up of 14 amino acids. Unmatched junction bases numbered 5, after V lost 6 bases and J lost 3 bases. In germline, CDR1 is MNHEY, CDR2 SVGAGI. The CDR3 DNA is TGTGCCAGCAGCGCTAGCGGGGGTGTCTACGAGCAGTACTTC. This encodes CASSASGGVYEQYF.

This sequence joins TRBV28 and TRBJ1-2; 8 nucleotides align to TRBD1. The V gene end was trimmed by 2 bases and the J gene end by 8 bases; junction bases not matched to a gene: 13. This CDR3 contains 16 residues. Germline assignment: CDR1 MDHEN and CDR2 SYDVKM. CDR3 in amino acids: CASSLATGGQGWGYTF. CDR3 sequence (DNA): TGTGCCAGCAGTTTAGCCACCGGAGGACAGGGCTGGGGCTACACCTTC.